The 5 T cell receptor beta chains below all came from one sample that was sequenced in a study of blood T cells in healthy people across ages. Using a J-beta primer mix together with a sample-barcoded 5' primer, a second PCR was run for roughly 7 to 12 cycles. In TCRdb, the 5' RACE reads were re-called with MiXCR into one record per CDR3 protein. The table has roughly 500,000 distinct CDR3 sequences, 25% to 30% seen once. The sample comprised blood. The receptors originated from a woman in her 70s in good health.

V and J are TRBV20-1 and TRBJ1-2; 8 nucleotides match TRBD1. This CDR3 spans 13 amino acids. J lost 4 bases, V lost 8 bases, and 9 bases had no gene match. Per the germline V gene, CDR1 is DFQATT and CDR2 is SNEGSKA (reference sequence). CDR3 nucleotides: TGCAGTTCCTTTGTCGGGACAGGCTATGGCTACACCTTC. It encodes CSSFVGTGYGYTF.

This clonotype occurred many times. The chain has TRBV7-9 and TRBJ2-7, with D unresolved. Germline assignment: CDR1 SEHNR and CDR2 FQNEAQ (reference sequence). V dropped 5 bases and J dropped 0 bases, with 14 bases sitting between them. CDR3 length: 15 amino acids. The DNA of the CDR3 is TGTGCCAGCAGCCAGCCTCCTTCTGGCTCCTACGAGCAGTACTTC. It translates to CASSQPPSGSYEQYF.

This chain joins TRBV20-1 and TRBJ2-1; 11 positions agree with TRBD2. CDR1 is DFQATT and CDR2 is SNEGSKA in the germline V gene (reference sequence). V lost 0 bases to trimming and J lost 7 bases; unmatched junction nucleotides: 8. This CDR3 has 16 residues. DNA of the CDR3: TGCAGTGCTAGAGATCTCACTAGCGGGAGTGAGAATGAGCAGTTCTTC. It codes for CSARDLTSGSENEQFF.

This clonotype has just a few counts. One junction end disagrees with the germline gene, perhaps due to a read error. The V and J genes are TRBV4-3 and TRBJ2-1; 11 nucleotides line up with TRBD2. The CDR3 runs 17 residues. CDR1 and CDR2 (germline): LGHNA, YSLEER. The CDR3 DNA sequence: TGCGCCAGCAGCCAAAGACTAGCGGGAAGCTCCTGCAATGAGCAGTTCTTC. As protein: CASSQRLAGSSCNEQFF.

This clonotype came up a few times. V usage is TRBV18 and J usage is TRBJ1-2; maybe TRBD1 (6 bases). The CDR3 contains 16 residues. Trimming pared 3 bases from V and 6 bases from J, leaving 20 bases between. The germline gives CDR1 KGHSH, CDR2 LQKENI. In DNA, the CDR3 is TGTGCCAGCTCACCCCCTCTCAAGACCAGGGGAGATGGCTACACCTTC. Protein sequence: CASSPPLKTRGDGYTF.